The T cell receptor beta chain described here comes from a study of blood T cells in healthy people across ages. The study, taken as a whole, reports: Both higher diversity and more naive CD4+ cells marked long-lived donors when set against aged donors.

This clonotype was counted between two and nine times. The antigen is unknown. Germline V gives CDR1 KGHDR, CDR2 SFDVKD. Trimming removed 7 bases from V and 3 bases from J; junction bases left unmatched: 10. The CDR3 length is 16 residues. Those donating, healthy Caucasian individuals from Russia, were aged roughly 6 to 100. A J-beta primer mix and a sample-barcoded 5' primer were used in a second PCR of about 7 to 12 cycles. In TCRdb, the 5' RACE reads were re-called with MiXCR into one record per CDR3 protein. The profile shows some 760,000 distinct CDR3 sequences, around a quarter of them singletons. The sample was also linked to a second study, of T cells of mothers and their children.

The source of this sequence is a boy aged 5-17 years in good health. The V gene is TRBV24-1, the J gene TRBJ2-5, with 10 bases that match TRBD1. The specimen was blood. CDR3 region: CATSSPTGTGEETQYF. The CDR3 bases are TGTGCCACCAGCTCCCCTACCGGGACAGGGGAAGAGACCCAGTACTTC.